What follows are 25 T cell receptor beta chains derived from one specimen sequenced in a study of molecular identifiers for immune sequencing clone quantification. TCRdb recomputed calls from the PCR reads with MiXCR, one row per CDR3 protein. The sample shows around 300,000 distinct CDR3 sequences, roughly a quarter of them seen only once. The sequenced material came from naive CD8+ T cells from blood, with Jurkat cell RNA spiked in. Subset here: FACS-sorted CD8+CD4-CCR7+CD45RA+ naive T cells. These receptors came from a human donor in good health. Some libraries in this study had Jurkat cell RNA spiked in.

This clonotype was seen only a few times. This chain connects TRBV7-9 to TRBJ2-2, with 7 bases lining up with TRBD1. Germline trimming cut 8 bases from V and 1 base from J; bases unmatched to any gene: 7. Germline V lookup: CDR1 SEHNR, CDR2 FQNEAQ (reference sequence). There are 15 residues in the CDR3. The CDR3 protein is CASPPRTGNTGELFF. CDR3 nucleotide sequence: TGTGCCAGCCCCCCCCGGACAGGGAACACCGGGGAGCTGTTTTTT.

In its sample, this clonotype was seen many times. V gene TRBV4-3 combines with J gene TRBJ2-3; D is unclear. This CDR3 comprises 16 residues. V was shortened by 5 bases and J by 6 bases, with 21 bases between the two germline ends. Germline assignment: CDR1 LGHNA and CDR2 YSLEER. CDR3 nucleotide sequence: TGCGCCAGCAGCAGCGCGTATGCACTGTATACCGATACGCAGTATTTT. Its protein product is CASSSAYALYTDTQYF.

This clonotype came up a few times. V gene TRBV20-1 combines with J gene TRBJ2-7; TRBD2 matches at 8 bases. Trimming cost V 0 bases and J 1 base; bases outside gene matches: 14. This CDR3 has 18 residues. Germline values: CDR1 DFQATT, CDR2 SNEGSKA (reference sequence). CDR3 sequence: CSARDSLVAGRLSYEQYF. The CDR3 DNA follows: TGCAGTGCTAGAGACAGCTTGGTAGCGGGGCGCCTTTCCTACGAGCAGTACTTC.

Concerning this clonotype itself: A much bigger clone sits one base away, suggesting this may be a read error. The chain links TRBV24-1 to TRBJ2-1; the D is unclear. CDR1 KGHDR and CDR2 SFDVKD come from the germline V gene. Deletions cut 4 bases from V and 4 bases from J, with 7 bases between. There are 13 residues in the CDR3. The CDR3 spells CATSDGPYNEQFF. The CDR3 bases are TGTGCCACCAGTGACGGACCTTACAATGAGCAGTTCTTC.

This sequence joins TRBV5-6 and TRBJ2-7; TRBD1 matches at 9 bases. V was clipped by 3 bases and J by 4 bases; unmatched bases: 11. The germline gives CDR1 SGHDT, CDR2 YYEEEE. CDR3 size: 16 residues. CDR3 loop: CASSWGTGPAGYEQYF. CDR3 DNA: TGTGCCAGCAGCTGGGGGACAGGGCCAGCGGGTTACGAGCAGTACTTC.

For this clonotype: Being one base from a much bigger clone, this may be a read error. This likely comes from a read error, as the CDR3 has no conserved phenylalanine or tryptophan at its end. The chain joins TRBV13 to TRBJ2-3, with 11 nucleotides matching TRBD2. CDR1 and CDR2 (germline): PRHDT, FYEKMQ (reference sequence). The CDR3 totals 16 residues. V dropped 5 bases and J dropped 6; count of bases not matched to a gene: 10. For the CDR3, the DNA is TGTGCCAGCAGCCCACCGGGACTAGCGGAGGAGGATACGCAGTATCTT. Its protein product is CASSPPGLAEEDTQYL.

CDR3 in DNA: TGTGCCAGTAGTATTATAGGGGCAGGGAGTCCGAACACTGAAGCTTTCTTT. It yields the protein CASSIIGAGSPNTEAFF. The chain employs TRBV19 and TRBJ1-1; D might be TRBD1 (5 bases). Germline assignment: CDR1 LNHDA and CDR2 SQIVND (reference sequence). V was cut by 3 bases and J by 1 base, with 18 bases left in between. This CDR3 is built from 17 residues. The full variable domain, rest sourced from reference TRBV19 and TRBJ1-1, is DGGITQSPKYLFRKEGQNVTLSCEQNLNHDAMYWYRQDPGQGLRLIYYSQIVNDFQKGDIAEGYSVSREKKESFPLTVTSAQKNPTAFYLCASSIIGAGSPNTEAFFGQGTRLTVV.

Notes on this clonotype: This may be a read error, as it is one base from a much larger clone. V gene TRBV6-5 combines with J gene TRBJ2-2; D gene uncertain. The length of the CDR3 is 17 residues. V lost 3 bases and J 5 bases, leaving 19 bases between the germline ends. The germline V gene encodes CDR1 MNHEY and CDR2 SVGAGI. The CDR3 here is CASSYSSTALRTGELFF. In DNA, the CDR3 is TGTGCCAGCAGTTATTCTAGTACAGCCCTGAGGACCGGGGAGCTGTTTTTT.

This clonotype is a singleton in its sample. The germline gene is not matched at one end of the junction; a read error may be the cause. V usage is TRBV7-9 and J usage is TRBJ1-1, with a weak D call TRBD1 (5 bases). This CDR3 has 13 residues. Germline CDR1 is SEHNR and CDR2 is FQNEAQ (reference sequence). This CDR3 is CASSFQEDTEAVF. CDR3 in DNA: TGTGCCAGCAGCTTTCAGGAGGACACTGAAGCTGTCTTT.

V gene TRBV30 combines with J gene TRBJ1-2, with D hard to call. CDR3 length: 15 amino acids. In germline, CDR1 is GTSNPN, CDR2 SVGIG (reference sequence). The germline V and J ends were trimmed by 0 bases and 6 bases, with 17 bases remaining between them. The DNA of the CDR3 is TGTGCCTGGAGTGTTGAGGAGAGATTGGTCAATGGCTACACCTTC. Amino acids: CAWSVEERLVNGYTF.

Many counts were recorded for this clonotype. J is TRBJ2-7 and V is TRBV28; unclear D gene. Germline values: CDR1 MDHEN, CDR2 SYDVKM. This CDR3 has 12 residues. V lost 3 bases and J lost 2, with 5 bases in between. The CDR3 sequence is CASSFVPYEQYF. The CDR3 nucleotides read TGTGCCAGCAGTTTCGTCCCCTACGAGCAGTACTTC.

Details on this clonotype: This may come from a read error, since a much larger clone is one base off. CDR3 loop: CASSPYAGEPFF. The CDR3 DNA sequence: TGTGCCAGCAGCCCCTACGCCGGGGAGCCGTTTTTT. V usage is TRBV7-9 and J usage is TRBJ2-2; D is possibly TRBD2 (5 bases). The CDR3 totals 12 residues. Germline values: CDR1 SEHNR, CDR2 FQNEAQ (reference sequence).

This clonotype was seen many times. The chain is built from TRBV5-6 and TRBJ2-4, with a possible D match to TRBD1 (6 bases). CDR1 SGHDT and CDR2 YYEEEE come from the germline V gene. The CDR3 has 14 residues. The V end lost 0 bases, the J end lost 5 bases, and 9 bases lay between the germline ends. CDR3 sequence (DNA): TGTGCCAGCAGCTTGGCACAGGGCCAAAACATTCAGTACTTC. Translated, it gives CASSLAQGQNIQYF.

A word on this clonotype: A much larger clone sits a single nucleotide away, making a read error possible. This CDR3 fails to terminate in the conserved phenylalanine or tryptophan, so it likely reflects a read error. This chain links TRBV5-3 with TRBJ1-1; D is ambiguous. TRBV5-3 is designated an ORF whose function remains uncertain. The length of the CDR3 is 13 residues. V dropped 8 bases and J dropped 1 base, with 12 bases sitting between them. The CDR3 is CASNDAGNTEAFL. In DNA form, the CDR3 reads TGTGCCAGTAACGACGCAGGGAACACTGAAGCTTTCCTT.

This chain uses TRBV7-9 with TRBJ2-2, with D possibly being TRBD2 (5 bases). The germline gives CDR1 SEHNR, CDR2 FQNEAQ (reference sequence). This CDR3 has 14 residues. The ends were cut back, 5 bases at V and 4 bases at J, with 11 bases in the middle. The CDR3 region has the DNA TGTGCCAGCAGCCCCCTGAGCGGCACCGGGGAGCTGTTTTTT. Translating it yields CASSPLSGTGELFF.

The sample holds a few counts of this clonotype. CDR3 DNA sequence: TGTGCCAGCAGTTTGGATCTACTAGCGGAGTCCCACCAAGAGACCCAGTACTTC. Translating gives CASSLDLLAESHQETQYF. V and J are TRBV28 and TRBJ2-5; 8 bases align to TRBD2. This CDR3 is built from 18 residues. The germline V gene has CDR1 MDHEN and CDR2 SYDVKM. V dropped 3 bases and J dropped 0; count of bases not matched to a gene: 12.

The V gene is TRBV9, the J gene TRBJ1-6; no reliable D call. Germline CDR1 SGDLS, CDR2 YYNGEE. Trimming left V 0 bases short and J 7 bases short, with 11 bases between. The CDR3 runs 15 residues. CDR3 sequence: CASSVDWGGNSPLHF. The CDR3 bases are TGTGCCAGCAGCGTAGATTGGGGAGGAAATTCACCCCTCCACTTT.

CDR3 DNA: TGTGCCAGCAGCCAAATACTAGCGGGAGCGAACACCGGGGAGCTGTTTTTT. Its translation is CASSQILAGANTGELFF. V and J are TRBV3-1 and TRBJ2-2; TRBD2 matches at 11 bases. In germline, CDR1 is LGHDT, CDR2 YNNKEL (reference sequence). This CDR3 contains 17 residues. V gave up 2 bases and J gave up 0 bases; unmatched junction bases: 2.

This chain links TRBV4-3 with TRBJ2-3, with 11 bases fitting TRBD1. After removal of 1 base from V and 4 bases from J, the junction contained 10 bases not matched to a gene. The CDR3 spans 18 residues. CDR1 is LGHNA, CDR2 YSLEER, per germline. The CDR3 is CASSQGWTGGDLADTQYF. The CDR3 DNA is TGCGCCAGCAGCCAAGGGTGGACAGGGGGCGATTTGGCAGATACGCAGTATTTT.

This chain connects TRBV13 to TRBJ1-1, with a possible D match to TRBD1 (5 bases). This CDR3 is 14 amino acids long. The germline gives CDR1 PRHDT, CDR2 FYEKMQ (reference sequence). Trimming cost V 5 bases and J 0 bases, with 10 bases left between them. The chain's CDR3 is CASSIRGVNTEAFF. CDR3 nucleotides: TGTGCCAGCAGCATACGAGGGGTGAACACTGAAGCTTTCTTT.

This clonotype was seen ten or more times. The rearrangement uses TRBV7-9 and TRBJ2-7; unclear D gene. CDR1 is SEHNR and CDR2 is FQNEAQ in the germline V gene (reference sequence). Trimming removed 5 bases at V and 5 bases at J, with 10 bases between. This CDR3 is 12 amino acids long. CDR3 protein: CASSRDRDEQYF. The CDR3 DNA sequence: TGTGCCAGCAGCCGCGACCGGGACGAGCAGTACTTC.

This clonotype was detected ten times or more. This chain joins TRBV7-8 and TRBJ2-5; 8 bases fit TRBD1. The CDR3 extends over 17 amino acids. Germline CDR1 SGHVS, CDR2 FQNEAQ. Germline trimming cut 5 bases from V and 3 bases from J; bases unmatched to any gene: 14. The CDR3 coding sequence is TGTGCCAGCAGCGCGCGCCTTGGGACAGGCCCCGAAGAGACCCAGTACTTC. This encodes CASSARLGTGPEETQYF. The full variable domain, with the rest looked up from reference TRBV7-8 and TRBJ2-5, is GAGVSQSPRYKVAKRGQDVALRCDPISGHVSLFWYQQALGQGPEFLTYFQNEAQLDKSGLPSDRFFAERPEGSVSTLKIQRTQQEDSAVYLCASSARLGTGPEETQYFGPGTRLLVL.

This clonotype has at least ten counts. The CDR3 region has the DNA TGTGCCAGCACCCCGCCACTCTCATACAATGAGCAGTTCTTC. It specifies CASTPPLSYNEQFF. V usage is TRBV7-9 and J usage is TRBJ2-1, with D unclear. The CDR3 extends over 14 amino acids. Germline V gives CDR1 SEHNR, CDR2 FQNEAQ (reference sequence). Trimming took off 7 bases at V and 4 bases at J, with 14 bases between the two ends. Full variable domain (missing parts from reference TRBV7-9 and TRBJ2-1): DTGVSQNPRHKITKRGQNVTFRCDPISEHNRLYWYRQTLGQGPEFLTYFQNEAQLEKSRLLSDRFSAERPKGSFSTLEIQRTEQGDSAMYLCASTPPLSYNEQFFGPGTRLTVL.

This clonotype came up many times. The J gene is TRBJ2-6, the V gene TRBV5-1; TRBD1 matches at 8 bases. Germline CDR1 reads SGHRS; CDR2 reads YFSETQ. The trim removed 1 base at V and 1 base at J, leaving 10 bases unmatched. This CDR3 region has 19 residues. CDR3 amino acids: CASSLWVQGEASGANVLTF. In DNA form, the CDR3 reads TGCGCCAGCAGCTTGTGGGTACAGGGGGAAGCTTCTGGGGCCAACGTCCTGACTTTC.

This clonotype was seen repeatedly, ten times or more. This chain uses TRBV7-9 with TRBJ1-6; tentative D call: TRBD1 (5 bases). The CDR3 length is 14 residues. The V end was cut by 5 bases, the J end by 9 bases, with 14 bases between. Germline CDR1 and CDR2: SEHNR and FQNEAQ (reference sequence). The CDR3 is CASSQTGPGSPLHF. CDR3 nucleotides: TGTGCCAGCAGCCAGACGGGGCCTGGTTCACCCCTCCACTTT.